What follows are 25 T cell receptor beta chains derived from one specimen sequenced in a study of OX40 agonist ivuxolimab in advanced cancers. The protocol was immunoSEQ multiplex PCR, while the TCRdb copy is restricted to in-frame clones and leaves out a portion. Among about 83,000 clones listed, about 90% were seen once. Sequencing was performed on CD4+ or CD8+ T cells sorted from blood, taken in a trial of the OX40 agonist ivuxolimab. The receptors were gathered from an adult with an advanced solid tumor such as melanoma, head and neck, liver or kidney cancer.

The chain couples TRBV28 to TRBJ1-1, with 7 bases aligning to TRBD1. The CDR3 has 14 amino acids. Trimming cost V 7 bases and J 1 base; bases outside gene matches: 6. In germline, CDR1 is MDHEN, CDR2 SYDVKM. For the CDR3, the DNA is TGTGCCAGCATTCACGGGGACAGGAACACTGAAGCTTTCTTT. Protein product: CASIHGDRNTEAFF. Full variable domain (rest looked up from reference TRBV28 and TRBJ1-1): DVKVTQSSRYLVKRTGEKVFLECVQDMDHENMFWYRQDPGLGLRLIYFSYDVKMKEKGDIPEGYSVSREKKERFSLILESASTNQTSMYLCASIHGDRNTEAFFGQGTRLTVV.

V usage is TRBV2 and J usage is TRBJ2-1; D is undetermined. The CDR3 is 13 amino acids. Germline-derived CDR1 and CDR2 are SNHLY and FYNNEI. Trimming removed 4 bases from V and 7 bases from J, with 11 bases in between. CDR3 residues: CASSGPYKNEQFF. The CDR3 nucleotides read TGTGCCAGCAGTGGCCCCTACAAAAATGAGCAGTTCTTC.

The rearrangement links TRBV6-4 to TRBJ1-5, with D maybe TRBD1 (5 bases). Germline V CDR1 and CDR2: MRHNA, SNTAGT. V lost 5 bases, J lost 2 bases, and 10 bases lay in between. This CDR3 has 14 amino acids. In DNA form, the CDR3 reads TGTGCCAGCAGTCCTGGGACGGGCAATCAGCCCCAGCATTTT. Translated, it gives CASSPGTGNQPQHF.

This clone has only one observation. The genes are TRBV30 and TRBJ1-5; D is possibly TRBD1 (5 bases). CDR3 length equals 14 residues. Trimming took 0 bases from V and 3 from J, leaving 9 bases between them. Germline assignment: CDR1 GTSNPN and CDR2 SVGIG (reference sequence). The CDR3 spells CAWSVGGVNQPQHF. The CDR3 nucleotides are TGTGCCTGGAGTGTTGGGGGTGTCAATCAGCCCCAGCATTTT. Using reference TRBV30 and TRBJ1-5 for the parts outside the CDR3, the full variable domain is SQTIHQWPATLVQPVGSPLSLECTVEGTSNPNLYWYRQAAGRGLQLLFYSVGIGQISSEVPQNLSASRPQDRQFILSSKKLLLSDSGFYLCAWSVGGVNQPQHFGDGTRLSIL.

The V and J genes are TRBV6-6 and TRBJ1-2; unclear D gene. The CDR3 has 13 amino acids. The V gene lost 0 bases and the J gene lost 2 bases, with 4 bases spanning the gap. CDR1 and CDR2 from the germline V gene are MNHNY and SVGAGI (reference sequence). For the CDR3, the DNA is TGTGCCAGCAGTTACTCCCAGAACTATGGCTACACCTTC. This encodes CASSYSQNYGYTF.

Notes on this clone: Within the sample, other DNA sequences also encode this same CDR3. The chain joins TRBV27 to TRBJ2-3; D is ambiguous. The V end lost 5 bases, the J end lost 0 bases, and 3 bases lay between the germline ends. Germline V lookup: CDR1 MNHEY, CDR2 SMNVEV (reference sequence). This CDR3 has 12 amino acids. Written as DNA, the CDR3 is TGTGCCAGCAGTCCTAGCACAGATACGCAGTATTTT. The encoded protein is CASSPSTDTQYF.

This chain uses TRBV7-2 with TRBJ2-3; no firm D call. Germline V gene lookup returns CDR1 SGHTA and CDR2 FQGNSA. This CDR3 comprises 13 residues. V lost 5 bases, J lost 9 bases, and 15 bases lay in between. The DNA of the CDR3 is TGTGCCAGCAGCCTGTTAAGTGTGGAGACGCAGTATTTT. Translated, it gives CASSLLSVETQYF.

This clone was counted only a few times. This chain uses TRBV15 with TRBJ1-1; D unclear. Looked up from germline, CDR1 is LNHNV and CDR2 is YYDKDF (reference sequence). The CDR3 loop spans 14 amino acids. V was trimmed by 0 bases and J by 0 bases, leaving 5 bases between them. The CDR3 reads CATSRDGLNTEAFF. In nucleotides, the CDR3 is TGTGCCACCAGCAGAGATGGGTTGAACACTGAAGCTTTCTTT.

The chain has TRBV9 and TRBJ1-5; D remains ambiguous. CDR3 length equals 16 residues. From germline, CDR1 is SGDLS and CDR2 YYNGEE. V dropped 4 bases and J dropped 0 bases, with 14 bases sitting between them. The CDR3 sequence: CASSPGSTFSNQPQHF. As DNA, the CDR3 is TGTGCCAGCAGCCCTGGGAGTACTTTTAGCAATCAGCCCCAGCATTTT.

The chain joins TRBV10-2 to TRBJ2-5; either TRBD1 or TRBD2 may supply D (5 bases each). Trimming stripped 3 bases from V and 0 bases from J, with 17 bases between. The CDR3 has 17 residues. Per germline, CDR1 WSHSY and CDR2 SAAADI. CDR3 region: CASSESSGRDDQETQYF. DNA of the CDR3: TGCGCCAGCAGTGAATCGTCGGGACGGGATGACCAAGAGACCCAGTACTTC.

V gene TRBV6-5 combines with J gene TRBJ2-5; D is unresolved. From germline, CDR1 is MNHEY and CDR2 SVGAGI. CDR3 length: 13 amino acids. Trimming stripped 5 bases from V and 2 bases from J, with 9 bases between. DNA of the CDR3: TGTGCCAGCAGTGGGGTAAGGCAAGAGACCCAGTACTTC. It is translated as CASSGVRQETQYF.

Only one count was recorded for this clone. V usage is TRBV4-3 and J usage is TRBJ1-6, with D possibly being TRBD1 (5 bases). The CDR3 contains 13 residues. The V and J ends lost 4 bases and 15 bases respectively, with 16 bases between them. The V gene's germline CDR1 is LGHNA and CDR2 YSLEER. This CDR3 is CASSPYVGLFLHF. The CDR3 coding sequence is TGCGCCAGCAGCCCCTACGTGGGGCTTTTCCTCCACTTT.

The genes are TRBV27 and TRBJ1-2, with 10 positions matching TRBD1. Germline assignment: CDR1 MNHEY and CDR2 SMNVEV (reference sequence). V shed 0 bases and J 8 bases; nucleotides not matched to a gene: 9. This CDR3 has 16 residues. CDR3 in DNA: TGTGCCAGCAGTTTATCGAAAGGGACAGGGGATGGCGGCTACACCTTC. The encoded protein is CASSLSKGTGDGGYTF.

CDR3 region: CASSQDPVYEQYF. In DNA form, the CDR3 reads TGCGCCAGCAGCCAAGATCCAGTCTACGAGCAGTACTTC. This chain joins TRBV4-3 and TRBJ2-7; D not resolved. CDR1 is LGHNA, CDR2 YSLEER, per germline. V gave up 0 bases and J gave up 3 bases, with 6 bases separating them. The CDR3 runs to 13 residues.

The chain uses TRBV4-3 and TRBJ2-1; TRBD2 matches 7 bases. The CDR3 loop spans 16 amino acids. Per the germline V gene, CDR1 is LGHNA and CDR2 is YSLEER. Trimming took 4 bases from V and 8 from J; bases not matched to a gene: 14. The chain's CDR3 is CASSPGRGEPLHEQFF. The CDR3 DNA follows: TGCGCCAGCAGCCCCGGCCGGGGGGAGCCATTGCATGAGCAGTTCTTC.

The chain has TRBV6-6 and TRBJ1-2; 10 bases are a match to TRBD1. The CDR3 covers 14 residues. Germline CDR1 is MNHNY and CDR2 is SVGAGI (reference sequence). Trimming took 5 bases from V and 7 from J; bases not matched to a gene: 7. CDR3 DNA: TGTGCCAGCAGTCCGGGACAGGGGTTGGGTGGCTACACCTTC. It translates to CASSPGQGLGGYTF.

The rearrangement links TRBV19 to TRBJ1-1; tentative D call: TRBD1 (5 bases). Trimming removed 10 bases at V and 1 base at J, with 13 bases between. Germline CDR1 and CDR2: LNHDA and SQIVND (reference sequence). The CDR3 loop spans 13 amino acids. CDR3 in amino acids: CATSAGGNTEAFF. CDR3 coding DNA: TGTGCCACTTCAGCTGGGGGGAACACTGAAGCTTTCTTT.

This CDR3 reads CASGPPLQGLMNTEAFF. CDR3 DNA sequence: TGTGCCAGCGGTCCTCCCCTACAGGGACTCATGAACACTGAAGCTTTCTTT. The chain has TRBV27 and TRBJ1-1, with D tentatively TRBD1 (6 bases). The germline gives CDR1 MNHEY, CDR2 SMNVEV (reference sequence). Trimming shortened V by 8 bases and J by 0 bases, and 22 bases separated the two germline ends. There are 17 residues in the CDR3.

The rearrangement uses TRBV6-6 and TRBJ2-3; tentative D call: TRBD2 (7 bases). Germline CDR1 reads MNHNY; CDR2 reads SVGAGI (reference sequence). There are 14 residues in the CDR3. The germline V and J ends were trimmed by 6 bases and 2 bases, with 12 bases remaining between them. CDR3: CASSWGGHTDTQYF. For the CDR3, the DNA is TGTGCCAGCAGCTGGGGGGGACACACAGATACGCAGTATTTT.

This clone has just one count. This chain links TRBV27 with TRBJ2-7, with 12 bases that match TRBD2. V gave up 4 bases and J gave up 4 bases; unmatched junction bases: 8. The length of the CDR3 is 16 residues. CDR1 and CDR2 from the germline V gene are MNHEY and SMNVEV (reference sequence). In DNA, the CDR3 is TGTGCCAGCAGTTCTAGCGGGGGGGTCGTTGTATACGAGCAGTACTTC. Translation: CASSSSGGVVVYEQYF.

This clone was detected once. The chain's CDR3 is CASSRPLGQGSYGYTF. The CDR3 nucleotides are TGCGCCAGCAGCCGCCCCCTAGGACAGGGCAGCTATGGCTACACCTTC. The chain links TRBV4-1 to TRBJ1-2; TRBD1 agrees at 8 bases. V dropped 4 bases and J dropped 4; count of bases not matched to a gene: 11. CDR3 size: 16 residues. The germline CDR1 and CDR2 sequences are MGHRA and YSYEKL.

CDR3 amino acids: CAWALAGGPEQYF. For the CDR3, the DNA is TGTGCCTGGGCTCTAGCGGGGGGCCCCGAGCAGTACTTC. The J gene is TRBJ2-7, the V gene TRBV30; 11 positions agree with TRBD2. The CDR3 runs 13 residues. Germline V gene sequence: CDR1 GTSNPN, CDR2 SVGIG (reference sequence). The V gene end was trimmed by 5 bases and the J gene end by 6 bases; junction bases not matched to a gene: 6.

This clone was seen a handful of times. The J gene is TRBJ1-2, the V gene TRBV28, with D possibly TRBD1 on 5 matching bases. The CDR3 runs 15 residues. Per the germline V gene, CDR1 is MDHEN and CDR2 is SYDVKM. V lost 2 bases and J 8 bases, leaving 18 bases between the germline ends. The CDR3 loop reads CASSLDGGQAGGYTF. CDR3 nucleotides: TGTGCCAGCAGTTTAGATGGGGGTCAGGCGGGCGGCTACACCTTC.

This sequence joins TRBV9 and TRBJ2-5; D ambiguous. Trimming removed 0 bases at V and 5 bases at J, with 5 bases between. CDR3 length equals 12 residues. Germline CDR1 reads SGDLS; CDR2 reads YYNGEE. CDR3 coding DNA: TGTGCCAGCAGCGTAGGGTACGAGACCCAGTACTTC. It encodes CASSVGYETQYF.

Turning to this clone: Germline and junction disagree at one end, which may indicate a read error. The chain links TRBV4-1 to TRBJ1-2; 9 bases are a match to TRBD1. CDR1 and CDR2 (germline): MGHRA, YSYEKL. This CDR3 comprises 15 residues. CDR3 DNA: TGCGCCAGCAACCAACCAACACAGGGGGCCTATGGCTACACCTTC. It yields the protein CASNQPTQGAYGYTF.